These 28 T cell receptor beta chains originate from one sample sequenced in a study of T cells in Graves' hyperthyroidism and ophthalmopathy. TCR beta CDR3 region amplification was performed from RNA transcripts. During a first-round RT-PCR of the TCR CDR3, the HTBI primer set was used. TCRdb recomputed calls from the multiplex PCR reads with MiXCR, one row per CDR3 protein. Among over 700,000 distinct CDR3 sequences listed, roughly a sixth were seen once. The sequenced sample consisted of blood. The receptors shown here come from a woman aged 50 to 65 with Graves' hyperthyroidism that later progressed to Graves' ophthalmopathy.

This clonotype was seen at least ten times. The J gene is TRBJ1-2, the V gene TRBV20-1; 7 bases line up with TRBD1. CDR3 length equals 13 residues. V lost 3 bases to trimming and J lost 1 base; unmatched junction nucleotides: 2. Germline V gives CDR1 DFQATT, CDR2 SNEGSKA (reference sequence). This chain's CDR3 is CSASNRGNYGYTF. CDR3 in DNA: TGCAGTGCTAGTAACAGGGGTAACTATGGCTACACCTTC.

The chain carries TRBV20-1 and TRBJ2-2; D remains unclear. Germline lookup yields CDR1 DFQATT and CDR2 SNEGSKA (reference sequence). V lost 1 base and J lost 2, with 8 bases in between. The CDR3 is 14 residues long. CDR3 nucleotide sequence: TGCAGTGCTAGAGTAAGGCTAAACACCGGGGAGCTGTTTTTT. It translates to CSARVRLNTGELFF.

This clonotype has only one observation. The germline gene is not matched at one end of the junction; a read error may be the cause. The V call is TRBV7-2, the J call TRBJ2-3, with D perhaps assigned TRBD1 or TRBD2 (5 bases each). This CDR3 contains 14 residues. Germline CDR1 SGHTA, CDR2 FQGNSA. CDR3 amino acids: CASSWDPYTDTQCF. CDR3 sequence (DNA): TGTGCCAGCAGCTGGGACCCCTACACAGATACGCAGTGTTTT.

This clonotype was detected only a few times. The rearrangement uses TRBV20-1 and TRBJ2-1, with a tentative D call TRBD2 (5 bases). CDR3 length: 15 amino acids. From germline, CDR1 is DFQATT and CDR2 SNEGSKA (reference sequence). V lost 6 bases to trimming and J lost 0 bases, with 15 bases between them. The CDR3 DNA reads as TGCAGTGCGAATCATCCGGGGATCTCCTACAATGAGCAGTTCTTC. It encodes CSANHPGISYNEQFF.

This clonotype has a handful of counts. The J gene is TRBJ2-1, the V gene TRBV27, with TRBD1 matching 8 bases. The CDR3 is 15 residues long. The J segment lost 4 bases and the V segment lost 2 bases, leaving 4 bases of the junction unmatched. Germline V lookup: CDR1 MNHEY, CDR2 SMNVEV (reference sequence). The CDR3 spells CASSLEGQEYNEQFF. The CDR3 bases are TGTGCCAGCAGTTTAGAGGGACAGGAGTACAATGAGCAGTTCTTC.

This clonotype has more than one count but fewer than ten. The V call is TRBV5-6, the J call TRBJ2-5, with 10 bases that match TRBD1. The CDR3 runs 14 residues. Trimming at V came to 5 bases and at J to 5 bases, leaving 6 bases not matched to a gene. Germline loops: CDR1 SGHDT, CDR2 YYEEEE. The CDR3 loop is CASRDDRGLETQYF. DNA for the CDR3: TGTGCCAGCAGGGATGACAGGGGGCTTGAGACCCAGTACTTC.

In this sample, this clonotype turned up many times. Here the CDR3 DNA reads TGTGCCAGCAGTGAAAGGGGACTAGCGGGGGCAAATGAGCAGTTCTTC. Translating gives CASSERGLAGANEQFF. The V gene is TRBV2, the J gene TRBJ2-1; 14 positions agree with TRBD2. The CDR3 is 16 amino acids. Losses at the gene ends were 2 bases for V and 7 bases for J; bases not matched to a gene: 4. Germline V lookup: CDR1 SNHLY, CDR2 FYNNEI.

The CDR3 sequence: CASSLRESGNTIYF. The DNA for the CDR3 is TGTGCCAGCAGCTTAAGGGAATCTGGAAACACCATATATTTT. This chain links TRBV11-2 with TRBJ1-3; the D is unclear. The ends were cut back, 2 bases at V and 1 base at J, with 6 bases in the middle. CDR1 and CDR2 (germline): SGHAT, FQNNGV. This CDR3 is built from 14 residues.

This clonotype was seen a few times. The V gene is TRBV9, the J gene TRBJ1-6, with D hard to call. Looked up from germline, CDR1 is SGDLS and CDR2 is YYNGEE. The V end lost 1 base, the J end lost 10 bases, and 15 bases lay between the germline ends. The CDR3 consists of 15 residues. The CDR3 region is CASSVYVDPQSPLHF. In nucleotides, the CDR3 is TGTGCCAGCAGCGTATACGTGGACCCACAGTCACCCCTCCACTTT.

V gene TRBV30 combines with J gene TRBJ1-3; D remains ambiguous. CDR1 is GTSNPN and CDR2 is SVGIG in the germline V gene (reference sequence). This CDR3 is built from 15 residues. V was shortened by 2 bases and J by 0 bases, with 11 bases between the two germline ends. The CDR3 sequence is CAWSWIIRSGNTIYF. The CDR3 nucleotides read TGTGCCTGGAGTTGGATAATCCGCTCTGGAAACACCATATATTTT.

The CDR3 coding sequence is TGTGCCAGCAGTACGGCCGGGCTATTCCTCGCCTACGAGCAGTACTTC. Translation: CASSTAGLFLAYEQYF. This chain joins TRBV6-1 and TRBJ2-7; D gene ambiguous. Trimming stripped 5 bases from V and 2 bases from J, with 19 bases between. This CDR3 is built from 16 residues. Germline-derived CDR1 and CDR2 are MNHNS and SASEGT.

This chain connects TRBV6-6 to TRBJ1-1; D gene uncertain. The V and J ends lost 1 base and 7 bases respectively, with 13 bases between them. This CDR3 contains 14 residues. The germline CDR1 and CDR2 sequences are MNHNY and SVGAGI (reference sequence). The CDR3 reads CASSYLLRRGEAFF. The CDR3 DNA is TGTGCCAGCAGTTACTTATTGAGACGAGGTGAAGCTTTCTTT.

The chain has TRBV29-1 and TRBJ2-2; 7 nucleotides line up with TRBD1. Germline loops: CDR1 SQVTM, CDR2 ANQGSEA. This CDR3 contains 13 residues. Trimming removed 6 bases from V and 0 bases from J; junction bases left unmatched: 1. CDR3 residues: CSVGTANTGELFF. CDR3 bases: TGCAGCGTGGGGACAGCGAACACCGGGGAGCTGTTTTTT.

The V gene is TRBV12-3 or TRBV12-4, the J gene TRBJ1-5; D remains unclear. Between the trimmed V and J ends, which lost 2 bases and 0 bases, there was a span of 8 bases. The CDR3 totals 15 residues. The CDR3, as DNA: TGTGCCAGCAGTTTACAGACGGATAGCAATCAGCCCCAGCATTTT. It translates to CASSLQTDSNQPQHF.

This clonotype was seen repeatedly, ten times or more. CDR3: CASRRDSYGRETQYF. The CDR3 nucleotides are TGTGCCAGCAGACGGGACAGCTACGGGAGGGAGACCCAGTACTTC. The chain combines TRBV12-3 or TRBV12-4 with TRBJ2-5; D possibly uses TRBD1 or TRBD2 (7 bases each). V was cut by 6 bases and J by 5 bases, with 19 bases left in between. The CDR3 has 15 amino acids.

This clonotype has a count of ten or more. The rearrangement links TRBV7-3 to TRBJ1-2; no clear D gene. Germline-derived CDR1 and CDR2 are SGHTA and FQGTGA. V lost 5 bases and J lost 0, with 13 bases in between. CDR3 length: 15 amino acids. This chain's CDR3 is CASSQTPGANYGYTF. The CDR3 DNA reads as TGTGCCAGCAGCCAGACCCCTGGGGCTAACTATGGCTACACCTTC.

This clonotype was found many times. This sequence joins TRBV2 and TRBJ1-1; D perhaps matches TRBD1 (5 bases). The CDR3 runs to 15 residues. V was trimmed by 4 bases and J by 4 bases, leaving 16 bases between them. The germline V gene has CDR1 SNHLY and CDR2 FYNNEI. CDR3 coding DNA: TGTGCCAGCAGTGCTGACAGCCAAGTAGCCACTGAAGCTTTCTTT. This translates into CASSADSQVATEAFF.

The genes are TRBV20-1 and TRBJ1-5, with D uncertain. The CDR3 loop spans 16 amino acids. Germline CDR1 DFQATT, CDR2 SNEGSKA (reference sequence). V gave up 0 bases and J gave up 3 bases, with 15 bases separating them. CDR3 bases: TGCAGTGCTAGAGATCCCGGAGGCAGGATCAATCAGCCCCAGCATTTT. Translation gives CSARDPGGRINQPQHF.

The chain combines TRBV4-1 with TRBJ1-6, with D possibly matching TRBD1 (6 bases). V lost 4 bases and J lost 9, with 19 bases in between. The CDR3 is 16 amino acids. Germline V gene sequence: CDR1 MGHRA, CDR2 YSYEKL. CDR3 DNA sequence: TGCGCCAGCAGCCTCCCCCTCGGGACATTCACTTCACCCCTCCACTTT. This translates into CASSLPLGTFTSPLHF.

A note on this clonotype: A junction boundary mismatches the germline segment, possibly from a read error. This chain links TRBV11-2 with TRBJ2-5; the D gene could be TRBD1 or TRBD2 (7 bases each). This CDR3 is 14 amino acids long. Germline values: CDR1 SGHAT, CDR2 FQNNGV. The CDR3: CASSPRGGQKTQYF. In DNA form, the CDR3 reads TGTGCCAGCAGCCCCAGGGGGGGCCAAAAGACCCAGTACTTC.

As regards this clonotype: Compared with germline, one end of the junction differs, possibly owing to a read error. V and J are TRBV4-2 and TRBJ1-4; possible D gene TRBD1, 6 bases. Germline V gives CDR1 LGHNA, CDR2 YNFKEQ. The CDR3 contains 15 residues. CDR3 coding DNA: TGTGCCAACAGCCAAGAACAGGGCTATGCTGAAAAACTGTTTTTT. The encoded protein is CANSQEQGYAEKLFF.

There are a few counts of this clonotype. The chain is built from TRBV2 and TRBJ2-6; maybe TRBD2 (5 bases). The V gene's germline CDR1 is SNHLY and CDR2 FYNNEI. This CDR3 has 15 residues. V was clipped by 1 base and J by 4 bases, with 8 bases between them. CDR3 DNA: TGTGCCAGCAGTGAAGGAGGGAGAGGGGCCAACGTCCTGACTTTC. The encoded protein is CASSEGGRGANVLTF.

V gene TRBV6-2 or TRBV6-3 combines with J gene TRBJ1-2; perhaps TRBD1 as D (5 bases). V was trimmed by 7 bases and J by 3 bases, leaving 9 bases between them. Germline V gives CDR1 MNHEY, CDR2 SVGEGT. The CDR3 totals 12 residues. The CDR3 DNA follows: TGTGCCAGCACCCCAGGGTACTATGGCTACACCTTC. Protein: CASTPGYYGYTF.

This chain joins TRBV5-1 and TRBJ1-5, with TRBD1 identical over 9 bases. Germline V gene lookup returns CDR1 SGHRS and CDR2 YFSETQ. J gave up 6 bases and V 7 bases, and 23 bases lay outside the gene matches. CDR3 size: 19 residues. For the CDR3, the DNA is TGCGCCAGCCCGATTCGGGACAGGGAAAGGCGCTTGATCGGTCAGCCCCAGCATTTT. As protein: CASPIRDRERRLIGQPQHF.

This clonotype was observed once. Mismatch with germline at one junction end may stem from a read error. This rearrangement joins TRBV4-1 to TRBJ2-1; 7 nucleotides align to TRBD1. This CDR3 spans 15 amino acids. The germline V gene encodes CDR1 MGHRA and CDR2 YSYEKL. CDR3 bases: TGCGCCAGCAGACAGGGGTGGAACTCCTGCAATGAGCAGTTCTTC. Its protein is CASRQGWNSCNEQFF.

On this clonotype itself: It is likely a read error, because the conserved phenylalanine at the end of the CDR3 is missing. The chain employs TRBV19 and TRBJ1-2; D is ambiguous. Germline CDR1 and CDR2: LNHDA and SQIVND (reference sequence). The germline V and J ends were trimmed by 5 bases and 8 bases, with 18 bases remaining between them. There are 14 residues in the CDR3. The DNA for the CDR3 is TGTGCCAGTAGTCCGGAAAGGAGGGTCGGCGGCTACACCCTC. Protein: CASSPERRVGGYTL.

This chain connects TRBV7-9 to TRBJ1-1; no firm D call. From germline, CDR1 is SEHNR and CDR2 FQNEAQ (reference sequence). Trimming pared 4 bases from V and 7 bases from J, leaving 16 bases between. The CDR3 is made up of 14 amino acids. The chain's CDR3 is CASSYPRESGEAFF. Written as DNA, the CDR3 is TGTGCCAGCAGCTACCCTAGGGAATCAGGTGAAGCTTTCTTT. The complete variable domain, with remaining parts taken from reference TRBV7-9 and TRBJ1-1, reads DTGVSQNPRHKITKRGQNVTFRCDPISEHNRLYWYRQTLGQGPEFLTYFQNEAQLEKSRLLSDRFSAERPKGSFSTLEIQRTEQGDSAMYLCASSYPRESGEAFFGQGTRLTVV.

This clonotype was recorded many times. The gene calls are TRBV20-1 and TRBJ1-5, with TRBD1 matching 7 bases. Germline CDR1 and CDR2: DFQATT and SNEGSKA (reference sequence). Trimming removed 1 base from V and 0 bases from J; junction bases left unmatched: 3. The CDR3 extends over 15 amino acids. The DNA for the CDR3 is TGCAGTGCTAGAGGAGGGGGCCGTAGCAATCAGCCCCAGCATTTT. This gives the protein CSARGGGRSNQPQHF.